This TCR beta chain was identified during a study of blood T cell repertoires in COVID-19. V shed 5 bases and J shed 8 bases, with 19 bases lying between them. Germline CDR1 MNHEY, CDR2 SMNVEV (reference sequence). CDR3 size: 15 residues. Using immunoSEQ multiplex PCR, the repertoire was profiled, and TCRdb retains in-frame clones only, with some absent. Among roughly 9,000 clones listed, roughly nine tenths were seen once. The clonotype comes from a man in his 60s with acute or convalescent COVID-19. The chain carries TRBV27 and TRBJ2-4, with D maybe TRBD1 (5 bases). Sequencing was done on a sample of peripheral blood. The CDR3 region has the DNA TGTGCCAGCAGTCCCCTAGTAGGGGCCGCGGACATTCAGTACTTC. It codes for CASSPLVGAADIQYF.